One and the same sample provided the 9 T cell receptor beta chains below, sequenced in a study of CD8 T cells in Susac syndrome. With random hexamers, reverse transcription was performed on about 0.5 to 1 ug of RNA. TCRdb re-derived calls from the immunoSEQ multiplex PCR reads in MiXCR, one entry per CDR3 protein. Seen here are tens of thousands of distinct CDR3 sequences, just under 95% observed once, and the top ten hold around 0.33%. The sequenced sample was CD4+ T cells from PBMCs. The receptor set was obtained from a human donor with Susac syndrome.

This clonotype was seen a single time. DNA of the CDR3: TGTGCCAGCAGCCAGCATAATCAGCCCCAGCATTTT. This encodes CASSQHNQPQHF. The chain recombines TRBV3-1 with TRBJ1-5; D uncertain. Germline V gene sequence: CDR1 LGHDT, CDR2 YNNKEL (reference sequence). This CDR3 has 12 residues. V shed 3 bases and J shed 4 bases, with 4 bases lying between them.

V and J are TRBV20-1 and TRBJ1-6; D possibly corresponds to TRBD1 (5 bases). The CDR3 consists of 13 residues. V lost 6 bases to trimming and J lost 7 bases, with 13 bases between them. The germline V gene encodes CDR1 DFQATT and CDR2 SNEGSKA (reference sequence). CDR3 in amino acids: CSARPGYNSPLHF. The CDR3 region has the DNA TGCAGTGCGCGGCCAGGGTACAATTCACCCCTCCACTTT.

This rearrangement joins TRBV20-1 to TRBJ1-2, with TRBD1 matching 7 bases. This CDR3 has 14 amino acids. CDR1 and CDR2 (germline): DFQATT, SNEGSKA (reference sequence). The ends lost 0 bases at V and 11 bases at J; junction bases unmatched: 12. The CDR3: CSARDETRGRGYTF. CDR3 bases: TGCAGTGCTAGAGATGAAACTAGGGGCAGGGGGTACACCTTC.

This chain links TRBV20-1 with TRBJ1-1, with D possibly being TRBD1 (5 bases). V lost 3 bases to trimming and J lost 4 bases, with 12 bases between them. Germline V CDR1 and CDR2: DFQATT, SNEGSKA (reference sequence). The CDR3 runs 13 residues. The CDR3 spells CSASGEGTTEAFF. Written as DNA, the CDR3 is TGCAGTGCTAGCGGGGAGGGGACCACTGAAGCTTTCTTT.

The chain carries TRBV9 and TRBJ2-5, with D unclear. Germline loops: CDR1 SGDLS, CDR2 YYNGEE. V was cut by 3 bases and J by 5 bases, with 11 bases left in between. The CDR3 covers 13 residues. As DNA, the CDR3 is TGTGCCAGCAGCGGAGTGAGAATGGAGACCCAGTACTTC. Amino acids: CASSGVRMETQYF.

V usage is TRBV30 and J usage is TRBJ1-5; TRBD1 is a possible D gene (6 bases). Trimming stripped 0 bases from V and 7 bases from J, with 10 bases between. This CDR3 region has 13 residues. The germline V gene has CDR1 GTSNPN and CDR2 SVGIG (reference sequence). The CDR3 bases are TGTGCCTGGAGTGTCAGGGGAGGCCAGCCCCAGCATTTT. Translating gives CAWSVRGGQPQHF.

This chain's CDR3 is CAWSYGRLAGAGNTGELFF. The CDR3 nucleotides read TGTGCCTGGAGCTATGGGAGACTAGCGGGGGCCGGAAACACCGGGGAGCTGTTTTTT. The chain joins TRBV30 to TRBJ2-2; 12 nucleotides align to TRBD2. Germline CDR1 reads GTSNPN; CDR2 reads SVGIG (reference sequence). The CDR3 is 19 amino acids. The junction had 13 bases not matched to a gene; V was cut back by 3 bases and J by 2 bases.

The rearrangement uses TRBV7-9 and TRBJ2-5, with D possibly being TRBD1 (6 bases). V was trimmed by 4 bases and J by 5 bases, leaving 14 bases between them. Per germline, CDR1 SEHNR and CDR2 FQNEAQ (reference sequence). The CDR3 totals 14 residues. This CDR3 is CASSSSGATETQYF. CDR3 sequence (DNA): TGTGCCAGCAGCTCCTCAGGGGCCACGGAGACCCAGTACTTC.

The rearrangement uses TRBV19 and TRBJ2-7; D unresolved. Germline-derived CDR1 and CDR2 are LNHDA and SQIVND (reference sequence). Trimming stripped 4 bases from V and 1 base from J, with 8 bases between. This CDR3 has 13 residues. CDR3 bases: TGTGCCAGTAGTACGGACGGGTCCTACGAGCAGTACTTC. The encoded protein is CASSTDGSYEQYF.